This section outlines one TCR beta chain sequence together with its context. Its specificity is not known. 60 Vbeta and 13 Jbeta primers were used in PCR. Assay used: immunoSEQ multiplex PCR; TCRdb lists only in-frame clones, some missing. The data contain over 100,000 clones, approximately 75% of them singletons. This sample stems from a study of cytomegalovirus exposure and HLA in healthy donors. This CDR3 is built from 14 residues. Germline assignment: CDR1 SGHRS and CDR2 YFSETQ. After removal of 5 bases from V and 2 bases from J, the junction contained 6 bases not matched to a gene. General study findings and limits: Differences between HLA loci emerged in a later analysis of TCR association rates, with DRB1 most and HLA-C fewest. Researchers catalogued about 160 TCR beta chains as cytomegalovirus-associated.

The sequenced sample consisted of PBMCs. The chain links TRBV5-1 to TRBJ2-5; 7 positions match TRBD2. The sequence derives from a middle-aged man in good health and CMV-seropositive. CDR3: CASSVLAVQETQYF. CDR3 bases: TGCGCCAGCAGTGTCCTAGCGGTACAAGAGACCCAGTACTTC.